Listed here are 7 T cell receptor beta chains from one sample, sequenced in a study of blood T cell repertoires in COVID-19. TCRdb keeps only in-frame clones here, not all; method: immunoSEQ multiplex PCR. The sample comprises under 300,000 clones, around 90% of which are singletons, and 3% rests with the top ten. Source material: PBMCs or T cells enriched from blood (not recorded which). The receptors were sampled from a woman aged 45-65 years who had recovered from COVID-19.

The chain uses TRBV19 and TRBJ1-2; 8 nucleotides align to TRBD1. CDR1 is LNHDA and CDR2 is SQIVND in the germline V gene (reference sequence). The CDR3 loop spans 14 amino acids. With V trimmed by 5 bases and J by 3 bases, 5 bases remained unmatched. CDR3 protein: CASSDRGPDYGYTF. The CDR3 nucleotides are TGTGCCAGTAGTGACAGGGGTCCTGACTATGGCTACACCTTC.

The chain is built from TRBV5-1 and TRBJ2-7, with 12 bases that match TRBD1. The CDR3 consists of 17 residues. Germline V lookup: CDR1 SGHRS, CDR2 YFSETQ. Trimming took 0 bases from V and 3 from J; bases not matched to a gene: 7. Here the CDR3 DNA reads TGCGCCAGCAGCTTGGGTTGGGGACAGGGGGCTATCTACGAGCAGTACTTC. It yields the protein CASSLGWGQGAIYEQYF.

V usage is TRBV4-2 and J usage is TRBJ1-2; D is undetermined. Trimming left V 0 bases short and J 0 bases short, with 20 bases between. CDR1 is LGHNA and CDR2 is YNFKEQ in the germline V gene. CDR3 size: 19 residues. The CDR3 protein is CASSQDLGSSVVPNYGYTF. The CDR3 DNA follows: TGTGCCAGCAGCCAAGATTTAGGCAGCAGCGTAGTCCCTAACTATGGCTACACCTTC.

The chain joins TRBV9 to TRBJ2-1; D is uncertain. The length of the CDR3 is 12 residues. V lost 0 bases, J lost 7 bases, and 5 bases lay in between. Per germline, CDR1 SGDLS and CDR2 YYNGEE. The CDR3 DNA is TGTGCCAGCAGCGTAGCCGGGAATGAGCAGTTCTTC. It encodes CASSVAGNEQFF.

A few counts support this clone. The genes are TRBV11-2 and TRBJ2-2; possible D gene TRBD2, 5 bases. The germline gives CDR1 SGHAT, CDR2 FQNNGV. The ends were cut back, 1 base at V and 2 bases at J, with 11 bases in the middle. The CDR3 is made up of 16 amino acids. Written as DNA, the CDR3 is TGTGCCAGCAGCTTAGGTGGACTGGCAAACACCGGGGAGCTGTTTTTT. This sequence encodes CASSLGGLANTGELFF.

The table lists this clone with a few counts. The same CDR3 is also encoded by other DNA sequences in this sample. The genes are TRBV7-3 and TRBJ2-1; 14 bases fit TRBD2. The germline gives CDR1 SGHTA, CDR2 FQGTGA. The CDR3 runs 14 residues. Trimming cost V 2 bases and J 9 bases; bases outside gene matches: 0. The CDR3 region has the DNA TGTGCCAGCAGCTTAGGACTAGCGGGGGGTGAGCAGTTCTTC. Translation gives CASSLGLAGGEQFF.

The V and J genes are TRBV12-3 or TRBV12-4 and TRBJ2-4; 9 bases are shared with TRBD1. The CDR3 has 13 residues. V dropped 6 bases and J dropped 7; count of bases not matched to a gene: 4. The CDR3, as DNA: TGTGCCAGCAGGCCGACAGGGGGGAACATTCAGTACTTC. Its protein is CASRPTGGNIQYF.